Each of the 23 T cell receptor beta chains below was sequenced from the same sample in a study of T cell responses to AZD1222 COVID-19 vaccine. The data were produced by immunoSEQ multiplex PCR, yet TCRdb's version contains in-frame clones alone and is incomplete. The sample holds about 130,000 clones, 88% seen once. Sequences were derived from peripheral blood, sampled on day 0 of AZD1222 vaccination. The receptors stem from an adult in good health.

The DNA of the CDR3 is TGCGCCAGCAGCCCAGGACAGGGGGCGAGGTACGAGCAGTACTTC. The encoded protein is CASSPGQGARYEQYF. The V gene is TRBV5-1, the J gene TRBJ2-7; 11 bases agree with TRBD1. The length of the CDR3 is 15 residues. Germline V gene sequence: CDR1 SGHRS, CDR2 YFSETQ. With V trimmed by 4 bases and J by 4 bases, 7 bases remained unmatched.

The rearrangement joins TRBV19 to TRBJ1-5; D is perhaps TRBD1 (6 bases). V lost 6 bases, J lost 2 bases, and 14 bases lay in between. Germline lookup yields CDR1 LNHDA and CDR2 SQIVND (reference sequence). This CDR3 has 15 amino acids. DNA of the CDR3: TGTGCCAGTAGGGCCTCTGGGGGCGGCAATCAGCCCCAGCATTTT. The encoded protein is CASRASGGGNQPQHF.

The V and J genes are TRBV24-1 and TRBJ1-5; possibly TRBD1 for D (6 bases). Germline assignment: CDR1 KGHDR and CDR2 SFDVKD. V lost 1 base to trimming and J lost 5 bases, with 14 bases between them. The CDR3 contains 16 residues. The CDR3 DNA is TGTGCCACCAGTGATTTCGTCGGGGGGCGGGATCAGCCCCAGCATTTT. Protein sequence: CATSDFVGGRDQPQHF.

CDR3 loop: CASSYGGTGGQPQHF. The CDR3 nucleotides read TGTGCCAGCAGTTACGGAGGTACCGGGGGTCAGCCCCAGCATTTT. V usage is TRBV6-2 or TRBV6-3 and J usage is TRBJ1-5; possible D gene TRBD1, 5 bases. Trimming took 2 bases from V and 6 from J, leaving 14 bases between them. The CDR3 contains 15 residues. Germline V gives CDR1 MNHEY, CDR2 SVGEGT.

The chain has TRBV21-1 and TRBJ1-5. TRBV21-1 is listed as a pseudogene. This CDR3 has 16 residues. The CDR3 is CASSKTGGFENQPQHF. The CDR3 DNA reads TGTGCCAGCAGCAAAACCGGTGGCTTCGAGAATCAGCCCCAGCATTTT.

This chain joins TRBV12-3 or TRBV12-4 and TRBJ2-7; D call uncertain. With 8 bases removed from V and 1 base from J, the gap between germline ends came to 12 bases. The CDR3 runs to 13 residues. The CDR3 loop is CASEGFGSYEQYF. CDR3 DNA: TGTGCCAGCGAAGGGTTTGGTTCCTACGAGCAGTACTTC.

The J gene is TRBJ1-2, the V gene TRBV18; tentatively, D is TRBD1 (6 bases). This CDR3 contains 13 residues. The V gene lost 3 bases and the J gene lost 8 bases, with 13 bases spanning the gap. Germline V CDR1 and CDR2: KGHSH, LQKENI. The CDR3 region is CASSPRAGEGYTF. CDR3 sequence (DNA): TGTGCCAGCTCACCCCGGGCAGGGGAGGGCTACACCTTC. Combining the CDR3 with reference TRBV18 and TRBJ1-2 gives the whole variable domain NAGVMQNPRHLVRRRGQEARLRCSPMKGHSHVYWYRQLPEEGLKFMVYLQKENIIDESGMPKERFSAEFPKEGPSILRIQQVVRGDSAAYFCASSPRAGEGYTFGSGTRLTVV.

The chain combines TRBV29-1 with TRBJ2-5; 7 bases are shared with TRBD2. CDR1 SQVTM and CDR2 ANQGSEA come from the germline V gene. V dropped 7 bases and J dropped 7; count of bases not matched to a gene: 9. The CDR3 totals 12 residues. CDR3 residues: CSGSLGGGTQYF. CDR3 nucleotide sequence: TGCAGCGGGTCCCTTGGCGGGGGGACCCAGTACTTC.

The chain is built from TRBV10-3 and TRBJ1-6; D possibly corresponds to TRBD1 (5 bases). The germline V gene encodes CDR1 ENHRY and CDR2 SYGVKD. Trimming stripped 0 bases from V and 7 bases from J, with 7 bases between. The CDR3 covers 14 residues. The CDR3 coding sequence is TGTGCCATCAGTGAGTCGAAGGGGAATTCACCCCTCCACTTT. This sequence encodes CAISESKGNSPLHF.

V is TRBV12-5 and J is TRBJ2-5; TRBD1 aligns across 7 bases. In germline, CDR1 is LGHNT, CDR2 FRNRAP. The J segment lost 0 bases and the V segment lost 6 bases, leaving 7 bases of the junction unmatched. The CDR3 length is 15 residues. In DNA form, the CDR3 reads TGTGCTAGTGGACGGGACAGAACGAACCAAGAGACCCAGTACTTC. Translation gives CASGRDRTNQETQYF.

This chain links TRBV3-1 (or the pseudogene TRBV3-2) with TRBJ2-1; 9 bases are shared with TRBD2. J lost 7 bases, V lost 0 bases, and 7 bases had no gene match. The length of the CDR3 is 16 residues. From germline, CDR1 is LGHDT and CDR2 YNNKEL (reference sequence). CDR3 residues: CASSQDLVAGANEQFF. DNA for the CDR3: TGTGCCAGCAGCCAAGATCTGGTAGCGGGAGCGAATGAGCAGTTCTTC.

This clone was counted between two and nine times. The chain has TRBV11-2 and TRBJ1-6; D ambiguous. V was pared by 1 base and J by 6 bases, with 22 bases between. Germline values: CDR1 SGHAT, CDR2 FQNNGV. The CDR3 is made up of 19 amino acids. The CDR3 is CASSLVGRARALLNSPLHF. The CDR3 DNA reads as TGTGCCAGCAGCTTAGTTGGAAGGGCCCGGGCCCTCCTTAATTCACCCCTCCACTTT.

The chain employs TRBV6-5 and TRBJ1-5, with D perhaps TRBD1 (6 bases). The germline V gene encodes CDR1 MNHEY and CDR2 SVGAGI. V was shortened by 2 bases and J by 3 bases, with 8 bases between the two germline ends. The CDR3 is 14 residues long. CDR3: CASSYDRTNQPQHF. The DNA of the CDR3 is TGTGCCAGCAGTTACGACAGGACCAATCAGCCCCAGCATTTT.

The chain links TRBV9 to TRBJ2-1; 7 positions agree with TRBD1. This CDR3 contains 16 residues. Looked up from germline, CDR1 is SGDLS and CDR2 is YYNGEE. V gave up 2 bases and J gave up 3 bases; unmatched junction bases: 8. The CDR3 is CASSVLWDSRYNEQFF. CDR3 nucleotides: TGTGCCAGCAGCGTTCTGTGGGACAGCCGCTACAATGAGCAGTTCTTC.

The CDR3 sequence is CASSPRLGHYGYTF. The CDR3 nucleotides read TGTGCCAGCAGTCCCAGACTAGGTCACTATGGCTACACCTTC. J is TRBJ1-2 and V is TRBV6-5; no firm D call. This CDR3 comprises 14 residues. CDR1 and CDR2 from the germline V gene are MNHEY and SVGAGI. V dropped 5 bases and J dropped 3 bases, with 13 bases sitting between them.

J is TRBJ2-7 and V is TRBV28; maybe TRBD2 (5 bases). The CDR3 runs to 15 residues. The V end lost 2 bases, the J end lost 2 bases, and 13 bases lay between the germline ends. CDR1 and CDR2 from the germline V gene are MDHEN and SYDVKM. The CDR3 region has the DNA TGTGCCAGCAGTTTAGAAGAGGCGGGCCCCTACGAGCAGTACTTC. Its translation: CASSLEEAGPYEQYF.

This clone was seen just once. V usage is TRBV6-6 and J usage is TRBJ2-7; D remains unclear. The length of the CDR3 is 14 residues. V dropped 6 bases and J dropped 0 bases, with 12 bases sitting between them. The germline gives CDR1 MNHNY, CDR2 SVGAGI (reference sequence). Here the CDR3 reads CASRRAYSSYEQYF. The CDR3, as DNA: TGTGCCAGCAGAAGGGCCTACTCCTCCTACGAGCAGTACTTC.

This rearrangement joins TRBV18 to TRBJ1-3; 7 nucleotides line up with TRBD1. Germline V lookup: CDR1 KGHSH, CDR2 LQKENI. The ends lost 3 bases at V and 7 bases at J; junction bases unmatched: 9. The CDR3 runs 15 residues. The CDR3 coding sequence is TGTGCCAGCTCACCCATAGGGACAGCGGAGAACACCATATATTTT. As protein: CASSPIGTAENTIYF.

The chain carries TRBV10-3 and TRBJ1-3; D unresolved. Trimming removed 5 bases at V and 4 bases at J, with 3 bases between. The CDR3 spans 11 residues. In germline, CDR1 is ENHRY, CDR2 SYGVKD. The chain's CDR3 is CAISTGNTIYF. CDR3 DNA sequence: TGTGCCATCAGTACCGGAAACACCATATATTTT.

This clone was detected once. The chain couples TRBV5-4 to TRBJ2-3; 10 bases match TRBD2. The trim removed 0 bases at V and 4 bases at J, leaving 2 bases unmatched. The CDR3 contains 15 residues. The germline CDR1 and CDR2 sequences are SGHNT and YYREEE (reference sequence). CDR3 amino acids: CASSLASGSPDTQYF. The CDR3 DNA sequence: TGTGCCAGCAGCTTGGCTAGCGGGAGCCCAGATACGCAGTATTTT.

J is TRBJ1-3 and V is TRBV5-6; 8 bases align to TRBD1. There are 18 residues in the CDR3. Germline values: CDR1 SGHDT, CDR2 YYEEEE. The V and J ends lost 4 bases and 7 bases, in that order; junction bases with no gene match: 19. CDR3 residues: CASSRIRGQGQMWNTIYF. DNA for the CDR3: TGTGCCAGCAGCCGGATTCGAGGACAGGGTCAGATGTGGAACACCATATATTTT.

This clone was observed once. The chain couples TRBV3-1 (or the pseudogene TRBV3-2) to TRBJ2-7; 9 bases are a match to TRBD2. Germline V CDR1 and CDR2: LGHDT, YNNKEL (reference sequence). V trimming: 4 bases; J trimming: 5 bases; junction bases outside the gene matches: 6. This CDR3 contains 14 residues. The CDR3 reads CASSLSGSGHEQYF. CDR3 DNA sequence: TGTGCCAGCAGCCTTAGCGGGAGCGGCCACGAGCAGTACTTC.

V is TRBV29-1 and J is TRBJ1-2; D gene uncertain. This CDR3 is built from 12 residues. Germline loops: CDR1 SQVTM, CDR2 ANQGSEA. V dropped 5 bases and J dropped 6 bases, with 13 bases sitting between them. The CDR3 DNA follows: TGCAGCGTTCTTGGCCAGGTACATGGCTACACCTTC. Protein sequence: CSVLGQVHGYTF.